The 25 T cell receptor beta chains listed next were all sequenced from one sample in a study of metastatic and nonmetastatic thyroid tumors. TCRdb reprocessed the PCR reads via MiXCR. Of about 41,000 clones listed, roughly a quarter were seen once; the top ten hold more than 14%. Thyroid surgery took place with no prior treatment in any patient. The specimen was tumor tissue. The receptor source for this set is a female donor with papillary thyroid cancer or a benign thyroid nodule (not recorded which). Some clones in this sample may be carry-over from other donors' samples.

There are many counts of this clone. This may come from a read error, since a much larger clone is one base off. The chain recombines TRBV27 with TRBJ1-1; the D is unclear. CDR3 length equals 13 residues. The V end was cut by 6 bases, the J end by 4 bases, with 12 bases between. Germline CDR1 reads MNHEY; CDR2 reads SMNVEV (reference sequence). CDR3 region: CASSPKVGTEAFF. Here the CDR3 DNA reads TGTGCCAGCAGCCCAAAGGTGGGCACTGAAGCTTTCTTT.

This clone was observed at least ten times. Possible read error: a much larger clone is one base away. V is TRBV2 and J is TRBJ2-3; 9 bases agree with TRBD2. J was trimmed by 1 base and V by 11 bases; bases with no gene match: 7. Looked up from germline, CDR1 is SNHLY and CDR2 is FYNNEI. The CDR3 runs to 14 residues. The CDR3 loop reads CAGLRTSGTDTQYF. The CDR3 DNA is TGTGCCGGCCTCAGGACTAGCGGCACAGATACGCAGTATTTT.

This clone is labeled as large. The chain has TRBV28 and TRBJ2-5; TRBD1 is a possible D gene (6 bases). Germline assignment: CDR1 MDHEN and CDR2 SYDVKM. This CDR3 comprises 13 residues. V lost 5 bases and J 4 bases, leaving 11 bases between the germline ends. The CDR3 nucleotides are TGTGCCAGCAGTACAGGGTTTCTAGAGACCCAGTACTTC. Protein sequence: CASSTGFLETQYF.

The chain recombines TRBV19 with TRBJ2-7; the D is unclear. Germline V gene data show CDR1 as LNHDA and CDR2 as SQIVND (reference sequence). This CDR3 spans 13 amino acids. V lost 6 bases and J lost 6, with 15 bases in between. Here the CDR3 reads CASSRRCPLEQYF. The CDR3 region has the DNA TGTGCCAGTAGCAGAAGGTGCCCCCTCGAGCAGTACTTC. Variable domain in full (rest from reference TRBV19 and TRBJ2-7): DGGITQSPKYLFRKEGQNVTLSCEQNLNHDAMYWYRQDPGQGLRLIYYSQIVNDFQKGDIAEGYSVSREKKESFPLTVTSAQKNPTAFYLCASSRRCPLEQYFGPGTRLTVT.

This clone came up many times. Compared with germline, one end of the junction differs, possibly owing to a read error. The CDR3, as DNA: TGTGCCAGCAGCCTGACAGGGAACGCTGAAGCTTTCTTT. It yields the protein CASSLTGNAEAFF. The chain couples TRBV7-9 to TRBJ1-1; TRBD1 aligns across 7 bases. This CDR3 is 13 amino acids long. CDR1 is SEHNR, CDR2 FQNEAQ, per germline (reference sequence).

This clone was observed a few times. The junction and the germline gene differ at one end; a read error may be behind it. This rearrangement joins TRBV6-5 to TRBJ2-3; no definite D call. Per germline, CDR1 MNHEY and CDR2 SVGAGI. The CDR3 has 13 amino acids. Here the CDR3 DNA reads TGCACCAGCAGTTACTCCCGGGCCAATGAGAAGTATTTT. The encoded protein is CTSSYSRANEKYF.

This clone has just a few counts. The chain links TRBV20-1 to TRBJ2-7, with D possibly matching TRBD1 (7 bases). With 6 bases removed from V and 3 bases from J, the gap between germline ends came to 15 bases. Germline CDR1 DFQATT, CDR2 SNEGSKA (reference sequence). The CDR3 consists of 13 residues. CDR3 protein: CSAADREVYEQYF. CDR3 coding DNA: TGCAGTGCCGCCGACAGGGAGGTCTACGAGCAGTACTTC.

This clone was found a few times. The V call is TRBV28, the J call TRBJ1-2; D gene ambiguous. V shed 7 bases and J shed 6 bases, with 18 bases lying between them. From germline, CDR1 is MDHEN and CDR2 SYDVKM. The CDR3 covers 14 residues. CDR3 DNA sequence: TGTGCCAGCACCGTCGAGACGGGAAGAAATGGCTACACCTTC. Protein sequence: CASTVETGRNGYTF.

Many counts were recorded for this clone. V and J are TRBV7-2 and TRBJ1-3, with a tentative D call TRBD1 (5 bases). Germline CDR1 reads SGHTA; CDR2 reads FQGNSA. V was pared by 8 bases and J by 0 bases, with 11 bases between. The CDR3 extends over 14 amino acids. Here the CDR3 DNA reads TGTGCCAGCCGCGGGGACCTCTCTGGAAACACCATATATTTT. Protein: CASRGDLSGNTIYF.

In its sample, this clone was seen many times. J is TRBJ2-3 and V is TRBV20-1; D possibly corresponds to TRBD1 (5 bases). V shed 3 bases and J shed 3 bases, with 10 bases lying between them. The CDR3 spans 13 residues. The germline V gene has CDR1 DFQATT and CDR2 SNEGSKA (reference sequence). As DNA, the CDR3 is TGCAGTGCTAGTACAGGTGGGACAGATACGCAGTATTTT. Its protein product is CSASTGGTDTQYF.

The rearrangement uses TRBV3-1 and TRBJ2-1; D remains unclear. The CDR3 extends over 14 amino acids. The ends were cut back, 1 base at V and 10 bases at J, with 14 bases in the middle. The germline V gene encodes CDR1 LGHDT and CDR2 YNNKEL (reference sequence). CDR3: CASSQGPVSLEQFF. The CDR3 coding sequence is TGTGCCAGCAGCCAAGGCCCGGTGTCGCTAGAGCAGTTCTTC.

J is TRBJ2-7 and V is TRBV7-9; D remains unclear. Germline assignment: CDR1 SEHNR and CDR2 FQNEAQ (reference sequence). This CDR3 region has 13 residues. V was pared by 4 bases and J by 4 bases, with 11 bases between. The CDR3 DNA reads TGTGCCAGCAGCTCAGTTTTGGCTTACGAGCAGTACTTC. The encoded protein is CASSSVLAYEQYF.

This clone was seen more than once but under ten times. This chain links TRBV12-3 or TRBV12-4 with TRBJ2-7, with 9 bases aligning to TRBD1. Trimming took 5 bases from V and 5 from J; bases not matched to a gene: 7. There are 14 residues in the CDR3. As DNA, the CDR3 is TGTGCCAGCAGTCCGGGGACAGGGCGACACGAGCAGTACTTC. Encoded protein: CASSPGTGRHEQYF.

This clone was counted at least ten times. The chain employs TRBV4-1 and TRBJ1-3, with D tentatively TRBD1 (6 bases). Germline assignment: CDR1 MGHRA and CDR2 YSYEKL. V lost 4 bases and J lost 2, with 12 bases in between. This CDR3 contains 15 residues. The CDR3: CASSRTQGAGNTIYF. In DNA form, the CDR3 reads TGCGCCAGCAGCCGGACACAGGGAGCTGGAAACACCATATATTTT.

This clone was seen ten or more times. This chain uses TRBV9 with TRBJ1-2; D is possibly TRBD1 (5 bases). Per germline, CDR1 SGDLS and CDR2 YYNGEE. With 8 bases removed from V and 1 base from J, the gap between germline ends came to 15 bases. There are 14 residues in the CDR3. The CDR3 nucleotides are TGTGCCAGTCGACACGGGGGGGGTAACTATGGCTACACCTTC. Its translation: CASRHGGGNYGYTF.

The CDR3 nucleotides read TGTGCCAGCATGACTAGAGGGAATGAGCAGTTCTTC. Amino acids: CASMTRGNEQFF. The chain carries TRBV25-1 and TRBJ2-5; perhaps TRBD2 as D (6 bases). The closer fit of TRBJ2-1 to the DNA end suggests the J call may be wrong. The CDR3 runs to 12 residues. CDR1 is MGHDK, CDR2 SYGVNS, per germline.

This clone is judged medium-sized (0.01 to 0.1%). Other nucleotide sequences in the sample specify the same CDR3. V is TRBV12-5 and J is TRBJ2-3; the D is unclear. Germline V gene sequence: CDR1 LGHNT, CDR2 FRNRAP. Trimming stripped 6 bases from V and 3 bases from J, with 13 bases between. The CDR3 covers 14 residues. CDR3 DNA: TGTGCTAGTGGAAACAGTCCCGGGACAGATACGCAGTATTTT. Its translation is CASGNSPGTDTQYF.

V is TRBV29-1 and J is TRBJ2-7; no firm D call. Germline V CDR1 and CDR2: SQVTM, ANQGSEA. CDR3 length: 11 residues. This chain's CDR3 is CRVFSSNSWYF. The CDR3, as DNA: TGCAGAGTTTTCTCATCCAACAGTTGGTACTTC.

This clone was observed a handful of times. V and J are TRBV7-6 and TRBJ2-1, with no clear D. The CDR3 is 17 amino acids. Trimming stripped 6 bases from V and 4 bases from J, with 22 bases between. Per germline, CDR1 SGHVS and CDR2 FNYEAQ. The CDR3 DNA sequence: TGTGCCAGCAGAAACTCGCCCACGGACGACTTATACAATGAGCAGTTCTTC. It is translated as CASRNSPTDDLYNEQFF.

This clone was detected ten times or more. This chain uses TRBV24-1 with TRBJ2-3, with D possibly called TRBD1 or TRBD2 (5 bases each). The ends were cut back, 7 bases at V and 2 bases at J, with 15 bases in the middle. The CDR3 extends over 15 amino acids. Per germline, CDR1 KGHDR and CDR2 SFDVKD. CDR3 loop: CATRHRDGYTDTQYF. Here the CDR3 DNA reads TGTGCCACCAGACACCGGGACGGTTACACAGATACGCAGTATTTT.

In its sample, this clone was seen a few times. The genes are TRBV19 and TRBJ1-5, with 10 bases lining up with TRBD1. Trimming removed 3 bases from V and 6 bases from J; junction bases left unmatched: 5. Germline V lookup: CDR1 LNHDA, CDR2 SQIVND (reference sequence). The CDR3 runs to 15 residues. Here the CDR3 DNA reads TGTGCCAGTAGTATCGGTGACAGGGGGCCTCAGCCCCAGCATTTT. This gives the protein CASSIGDRGPQPQHF.

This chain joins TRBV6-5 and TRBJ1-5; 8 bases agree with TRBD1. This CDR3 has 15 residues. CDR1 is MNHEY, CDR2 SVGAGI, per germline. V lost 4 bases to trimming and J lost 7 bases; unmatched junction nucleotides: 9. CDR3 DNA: TGTGCCAGCAGTTCCGGGACAGGTTTTGTACAGCCCCAGCATTTT. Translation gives CASSSGTGFVQPQHF.

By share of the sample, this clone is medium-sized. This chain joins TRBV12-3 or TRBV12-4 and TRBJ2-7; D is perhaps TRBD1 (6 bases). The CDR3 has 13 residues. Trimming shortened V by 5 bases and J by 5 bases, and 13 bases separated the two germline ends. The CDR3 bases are TGTGCCAGCAGTACTCTACAGGGTCACGAGCAGTACTTC. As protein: CASSTLQGHEQYF.

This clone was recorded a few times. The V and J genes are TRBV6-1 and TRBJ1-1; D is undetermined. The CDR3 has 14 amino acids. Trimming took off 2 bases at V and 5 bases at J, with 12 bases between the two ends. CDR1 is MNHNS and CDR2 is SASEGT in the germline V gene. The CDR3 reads CASSEYPVGTEAFF. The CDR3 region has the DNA TGTGCCAGCAGTGAATATCCAGTGGGGACTGAAGCTTTCTTT.

The CDR3 coding sequence is TGCAGTGCTGCGACCCCCGCAACTAATGAAAAACTGTTTTTT. It yields the protein CSAATPATNEKLFF. This chain joins TRBV20-1 and TRBJ1-4, with no clear D. The CDR3 contains 14 residues. Germline loops: CDR1 DFQATT, CDR2 SNEGSKA (reference sequence). V lost 5 bases, J lost 0 bases, and 10 bases lay in between.